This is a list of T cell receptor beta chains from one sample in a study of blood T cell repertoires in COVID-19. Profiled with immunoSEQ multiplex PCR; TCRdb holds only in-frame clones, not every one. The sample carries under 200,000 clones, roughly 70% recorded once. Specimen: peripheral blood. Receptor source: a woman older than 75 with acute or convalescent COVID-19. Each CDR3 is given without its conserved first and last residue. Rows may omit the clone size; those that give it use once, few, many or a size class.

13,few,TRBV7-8,ASTVFAATADTQY
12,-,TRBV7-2,ASSISGTAYEQY
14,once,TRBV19,ASSPNLAEFQETQY
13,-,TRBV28,ASSLPGYSGNTIY
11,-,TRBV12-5,ASGFGGADTQY
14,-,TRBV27,ASSFALSGSTDTQY
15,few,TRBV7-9,ASSFTQGRIRGQPQH
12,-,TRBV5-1,ASSSQGALNEQY
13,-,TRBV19,ASSLTSGNTDTQY
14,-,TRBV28,ASSLVPSATSYEQY
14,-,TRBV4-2,ASSQVLGGSSYEQY
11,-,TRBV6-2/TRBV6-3,ASSYSAVREQY
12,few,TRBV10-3,AISPDGGRTEAF
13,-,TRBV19,ASSIRGQANQPQH
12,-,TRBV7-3,ASSPSGTDYGYT
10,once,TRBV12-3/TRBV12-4,ASSSNSYGYT
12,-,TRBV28,ASSLGQGANEQF
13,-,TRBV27,ASSLTAGVRGEQF
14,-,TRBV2,ASSEFSTGDSEKLF
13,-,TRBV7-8,ASSSWTGMTDTQY
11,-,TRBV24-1,AVDRGNTDTQY
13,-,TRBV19,ASSAGAQGNQPQH
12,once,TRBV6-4,ASSERTSIDEQF
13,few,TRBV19,ASSIDPGLRYGYT
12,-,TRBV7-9,ASSSEVRQETQY
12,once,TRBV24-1,ATSEGGGPYEQY
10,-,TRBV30,AWDRGPQPQH
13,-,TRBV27,ASSAGWGKQGWEY
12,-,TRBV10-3,AIARAGNTGELF
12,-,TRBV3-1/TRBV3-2,ASSQDSIPDTQY
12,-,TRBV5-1,ASSLGAGGGEQF
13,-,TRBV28,ASRRTGGSSYEQY
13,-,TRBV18,ASSPSRGPVNEQF
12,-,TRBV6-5,ASTQGSPSHEQF
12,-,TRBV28,ASRGQGNNQPQH
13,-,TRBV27,ASRVQGAGANVLT
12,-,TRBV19,ASSTQTGAPGYT
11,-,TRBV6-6,ASSYSFRGDLY
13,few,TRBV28,ASSGQGAIREKLF
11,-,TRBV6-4,ASSVTANTEAF
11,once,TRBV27,ASSLIGVYEQF
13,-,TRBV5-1,ASSLGPTGSYGYT
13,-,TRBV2,ASSPGGARNQPQH
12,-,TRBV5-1,ASTLDGGQSPLH
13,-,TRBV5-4,ASSLGLARPYEQY
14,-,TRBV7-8,ASSHPYRGRNEKLF
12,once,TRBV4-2,ASSQEVGGDGYT